This T cell receptor (beta chain) was identified in a study of OX40 agonist ivuxolimab in advanced cancers. Some background on the complete study: Ivuxolimab, which targeted the costimulatory receptor OX40 (CD134), was an agonistic, fully human IgG2 monoclonal antibody. In the dose-escalation cohort, approximately 82% of patients were male, and the mean age was approximately 60 years, with a range of roughly 23 to 85. The paper covers the monotherapy dose-escalation part of the phase I ivuxolimab trial, which included N of about 56 patients. Partial responses were achieved by three dose-escalation patients, of whom one had hepatocellular carcinoma and two had cutaneous melanoma. Patients were allowed to have had prior anti-PD-1, anti-PD-L1 or anti-CTLA-4 therapy, and more than 30% of the dose-escalation patients had previously received checkpoint inhibitors. Of the approximately 50 dose-escalation patients, hepatocellular carcinoma was present in some 19, melanoma in roughly 15, renal cell carcinoma in 9 and head and neck cancer in 9. Intravenous ivuxolimab was administered to patients every 2 weeks at six dose levels: 0.01, 0.1, 0.3, 1.5, 3 and 10 mg/kg. The point of sequencing TCRbeta in the periphery was to test whether ivuxolimab changed TCR sequence diversity and drove clonal T-cell expansion.

This clone is considered medium-sized (0.01 to 0.1%). It lacks a known antigen. Base qualities are not at hand, and no much larger clone is one base apart. Overall study results and their limits: The antigen specificity of the clonally expanded peripheral T cells was not determined. Low levels of normalized T-cell clonal expansion were also seen in some patients who did not respond. At doses from 0.1 to 3.0 mg/kg, clonal expansion was seen in both CD4+ and CD8+ blood T cells between baseline and week 6. Partial responders in the 0.1-3.0 mg/kg groups had among the lowest normalized peripheral clonal expansion, especially among CD8+ T cells. On average, CD8+ T cells showed more expanded clones than CD4+ T cells after ivuxolimab.

As encoded in the germline V gene, CDR1 is SNHLY while CDR2 is FYNNEI. Including the terminal cysteine and phenylalanine, the CDR3 comprises 14 residues. This entry keeps only the CDR3 DNA: 42 bases, framed from base 1. V loses 9 bases, J loses 4 bases, and the germline ends lie 18 bases apart. To sequence the TCRbeta CDR3 region, genomic DNA was isolated from the sorted cells. TCRbeta CDR3 regions were sequenced using the immunoSEQ Assay. TCRdb's version of the immuneACCESS table is confined to in-frame rearrangements and falls short of the full clone set. An unresolved V gene accounts for under half of the shortfall where checked; the remainder is of unknown origin. This sample comprises about 35,000 clones, around 80% of them detected only once. Of the sample, 14% to 15% falls within the top ten clones. The trial excluded patients who had a history of autoimmune disease or were on systemic immunosuppression. Peripheral blood for TCR sequencing was collected from all dose cohorts at baseline, on cycle 4 day 1, and on cycle 7 day 1. Samples came from an open-label, multicenter, first-in-human phase I dose-escalation trial of ivuxolimab. Adults with locally advanced or metastatic melanoma, renal cell carcinoma, hepatocellular carcinoma or head and neck squamous cell carcinoma were enrolled in the trial. Before TCR sequencing, CD4+ T cells and CD8+ T cells were sorted from peripheral blood as separate populations.

Rearrangement joined TRBV2 to TRBJ1-2; the D gene is perhaps TRBD1, on 6 matching bases. The sample in question was CD4+ or CD8+ T cells sorted from blood, obtained in a trial of the OX40 agonist ivuxolimab. This sequence originates from an adult with an advanced solid tumor such as melanoma, head and neck, liver or kidney cancer. DNA sequence: TGTGCCAGTAACTCCGGGACATCGGCCTATGGCTACACCTTC. It translates to CASNSGTSAYGYTF.